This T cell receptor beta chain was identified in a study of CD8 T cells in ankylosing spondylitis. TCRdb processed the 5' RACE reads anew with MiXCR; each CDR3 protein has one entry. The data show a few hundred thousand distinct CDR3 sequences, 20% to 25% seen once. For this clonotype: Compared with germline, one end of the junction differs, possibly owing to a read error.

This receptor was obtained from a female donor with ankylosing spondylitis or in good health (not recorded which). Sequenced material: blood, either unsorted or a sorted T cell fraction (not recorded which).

The CDR3 is CASSQEGGTGELFF. The CDR3 DNA is TGTGCCAGCAGCCAAGAGGGCGGAACCGGGGAGCTGTTTTTT. The genes are TRBV4-3 and TRBJ2-2; D may be TRBD2 (5 bases). CDR3 length: 14 residues. Germline CDR1 reads LGHNA; CDR2 reads YSLEER.